One TCR beta chain is described in this entry. This entry is derived from a study of blood T cell repertoires in COVID-19. Here immunoSEQ multiplex PCR was the method, and the copy in TCRdb shows in-frame clones only, minus some. The sample gives 120,000 to 150,000 clones, roughly 84% of which show up once; roughly 3.9% is in the top ten. Looked up from germline, CDR1 is LNHNV and CDR2 is YYDKDF (reference sequence). V dropped 1 base and J dropped 0 bases, with 7 bases sitting between them. This CDR3 has 15 residues. This receptor was identified in a man aged 45 to 65 in a cohort exposed to, infected with or recovered from COVID-19 (not recorded which). Source material: PBMCs or T cells enriched from blood (not recorded which). The V call is TRBV15, the J call TRBJ1-3, with D perhaps TRBD1 (6 bases). The CDR3 is CATSRVGGSGNTIYF. The CDR3 nucleotides read TGTGCCACCAGCAGAGTAGGGGGCTCTGGAAACACCATATATTTT.